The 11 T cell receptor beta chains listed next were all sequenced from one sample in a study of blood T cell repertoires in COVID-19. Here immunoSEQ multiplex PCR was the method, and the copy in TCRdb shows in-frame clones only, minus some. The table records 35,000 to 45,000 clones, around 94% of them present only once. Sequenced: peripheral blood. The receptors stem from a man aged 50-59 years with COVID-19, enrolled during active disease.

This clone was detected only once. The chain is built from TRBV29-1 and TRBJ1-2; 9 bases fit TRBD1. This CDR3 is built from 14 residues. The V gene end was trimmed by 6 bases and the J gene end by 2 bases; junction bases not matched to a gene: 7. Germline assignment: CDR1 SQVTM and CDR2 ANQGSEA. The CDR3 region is CSVTGQGKNYGYTF. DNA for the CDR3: TGCAGCGTCACGGGACAGGGAAAGAACTATGGCTACACCTTC.

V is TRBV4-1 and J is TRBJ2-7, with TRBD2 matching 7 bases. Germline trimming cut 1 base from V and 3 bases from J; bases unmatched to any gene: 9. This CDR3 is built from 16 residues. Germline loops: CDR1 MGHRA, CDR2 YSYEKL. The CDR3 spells CASSQVGEGPGYEQYF. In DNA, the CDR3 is TGCGCCAGCAGCCAAGTTGGGGAGGGTCCGGGCTACGAGCAGTACTTC.

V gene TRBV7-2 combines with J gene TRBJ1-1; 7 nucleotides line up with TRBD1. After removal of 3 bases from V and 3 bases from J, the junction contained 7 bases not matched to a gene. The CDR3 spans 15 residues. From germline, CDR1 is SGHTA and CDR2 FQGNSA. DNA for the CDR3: TGTGCCAGCAGCTTCCGGAGACAGGGTGACACTGAAGCTTTCTTT. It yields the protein CASSFRRQGDTEAFF.

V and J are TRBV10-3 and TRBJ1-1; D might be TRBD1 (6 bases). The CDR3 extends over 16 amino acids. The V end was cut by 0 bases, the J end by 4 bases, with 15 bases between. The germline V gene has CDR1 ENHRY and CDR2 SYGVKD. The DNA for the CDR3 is TGTGCCATCAGTGAGTCGGTAGTAAGGGGGGGCACTGAAGCTTTCTTT. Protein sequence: CAISESVVRGGTEAFF.

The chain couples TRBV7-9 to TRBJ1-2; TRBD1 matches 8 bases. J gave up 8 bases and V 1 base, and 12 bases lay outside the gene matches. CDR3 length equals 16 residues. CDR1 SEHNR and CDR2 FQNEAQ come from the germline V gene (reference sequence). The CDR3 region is CASSLGFGQGVNGYTF. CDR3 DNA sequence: TGTGCCAGCAGCTTAGGTTTCGGACAGGGCGTGAACGGCTACACCTTC.

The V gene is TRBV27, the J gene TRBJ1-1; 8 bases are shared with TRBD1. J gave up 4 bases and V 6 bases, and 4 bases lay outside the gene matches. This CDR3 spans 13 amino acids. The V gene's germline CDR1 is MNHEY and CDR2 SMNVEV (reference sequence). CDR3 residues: CASRDTGGTEAFF. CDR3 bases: TGTGCCAGCAGGGACACAGGGGGCACTGAAGCTTTCTTT.

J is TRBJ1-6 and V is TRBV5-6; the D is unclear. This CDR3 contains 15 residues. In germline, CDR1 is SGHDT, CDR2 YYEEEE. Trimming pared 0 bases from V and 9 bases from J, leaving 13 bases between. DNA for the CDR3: TGTGCCAGCAGCTTGGAAACGGGATCAGGTTCACCCCTCCACTTT. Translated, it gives CASSLETGSGSPLHF.

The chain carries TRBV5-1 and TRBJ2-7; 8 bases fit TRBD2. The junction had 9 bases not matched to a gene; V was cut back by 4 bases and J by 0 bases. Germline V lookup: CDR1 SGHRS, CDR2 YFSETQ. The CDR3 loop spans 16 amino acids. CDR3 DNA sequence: TGCGCCAGCAGCATAAGGACTAGCCAATCCTCCTACGAGCAGTACTTC. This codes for CASSIRTSQSSYEQYF.

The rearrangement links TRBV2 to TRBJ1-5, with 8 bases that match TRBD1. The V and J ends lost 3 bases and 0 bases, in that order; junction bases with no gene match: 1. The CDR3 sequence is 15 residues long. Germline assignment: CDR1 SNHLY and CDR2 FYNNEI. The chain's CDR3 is CASSEGQASNQPQHF. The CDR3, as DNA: TGTGCCAGCAGTGAGGGACAGGCTAGCAATCAGCCCCAGCATTTT.

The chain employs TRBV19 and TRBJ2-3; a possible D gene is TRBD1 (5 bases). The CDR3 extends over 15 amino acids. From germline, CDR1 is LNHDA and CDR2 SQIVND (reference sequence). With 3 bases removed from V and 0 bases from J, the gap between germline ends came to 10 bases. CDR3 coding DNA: TGTGCCAGTAGTATGAGAAGGGGAAGCACAGATACGCAGTATTTT. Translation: CASSMRRGSTDTQYF.

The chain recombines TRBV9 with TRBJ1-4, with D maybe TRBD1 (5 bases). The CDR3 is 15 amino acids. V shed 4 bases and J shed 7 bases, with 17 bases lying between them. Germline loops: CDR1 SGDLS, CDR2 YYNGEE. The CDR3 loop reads CASSLTPRDGEKLFF. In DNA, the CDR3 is TGTGCCAGCAGCCTCACGCCCAGGGATGGTGAAAAACTGTTTTTT. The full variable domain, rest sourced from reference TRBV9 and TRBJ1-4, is DSGVTQTPKHLITATGQRVTLRCSPRSGDLSVYWYQQSLDQGLQFLIQYYNGEERAKGNILERFSAQQFPDLHSELNLSSLELGDSALYFCASSLTPRDGEKLFFGSGTQLSVL.